These T cell receptor beta chains were read from a single sample in a study of shared clonotypes between healthy human individuals. Assay: immunoSEQ multiplex PCR; the TCRdb copy retains only in-frame clones and omits some. This sample has roughly 640,000 clones, with roughly 97% found just once. Material: naive CD4+ T cells sorted from blood. These receptors originate from a woman aged 30 to 39 in good health. The CDR3 runs from the conserved cysteine through the conserved F or W. Each record gives: D gene, clone size, J gene, CDR3 length, V gene, CDR3 DNA, CDR3 protein. The D gene is left open where the match is weak. Rows give clone size only sometimes, using once, few, many, or a class for an expanded clone.

d_gene: -
abundance: -
j_gene: TRBJ1-5
len: 14
v_gene: TRBV10-2
CDR3nt: TGCGCCAGCAGTGAATGGCAGCTAGATCAGCCCCAGCATTTT
CDR3aa: CASSEWQLDQPQHF

d_gene: -
abundance: -
j_gene: TRBJ2-3
len: 13
v_gene: TRBV28
CDR3nt: TGTGCCAGCTTTCAAGCAAGCACAGATACGCAGTATTTT
CDR3aa: CASFQASTDTQYF

d_gene: TRBD1
abundance: -
j_gene: TRBJ2-5
len: 14
v_gene: TRBV5-1
CDR3nt: TGCGCCAGCAGCCCGACAGGGGGTCCCAAGACCCAGTACTTC
CDR3aa: CASSPTGGPKTQYF

d_gene: -
abundance: -
j_gene: TRBJ1-2
len: 14
v_gene: TRBV6-1
CDR3nt: TGTGCCAGCTTAGACCCTTCAGCTAACTATGGCTACACCTTC
CDR3aa: CASLDPSANYGYTF

d_gene: TRBD1
abundance: -
j_gene: TRBJ2-7
len: 14
v_gene: TRBV6-5
CDR3nt: TGTGCCAGCGGTCGCTCGGGACAGGGAGCCGAGCAGTACTTC
CDR3aa: CASGRSGQGAEQYF

d_gene: -
abundance: few
j_gene: TRBJ2-1
len: 13
v_gene: TRBV10-1
CDR3nt: TGCGCCAGCAGTCGGACATTCTACAATGAGCAGTTCTTC
CDR3aa: CASSRTFYNEQFF

d_gene: -
abundance: once
j_gene: TRBJ1-2
len: 13
v_gene: TRBV6-1
CDR3nt: TGTGCCAGCAGTAAGCAGGGATCCTATGGCTACACCTTC
CDR3aa: CASSKQGSYGYTF

d_gene: -
abundance: -
j_gene: TRBJ2-5
len: 15
v_gene: TRBV7-2
CDR3nt: TGTGCCAGCAGCTTAGGGAGGAGGGCCGTTGAGACCCAGTACTTC
CDR3aa: CASSLGRRAVETQYF

d_gene: -
abundance: -
j_gene: TRBJ2-3
len: 13
v_gene: TRBV5-6
CDR3nt: TGTGCCAGCAGCCCGGAGGCCTCAGATACGCAGTATTTT
CDR3aa: CASSPEASDTQYF

d_gene: TRBD2
abundance: -
j_gene: TRBJ2-7
len: 14
v_gene: TRBV19
CDR3nt: TGTGCCAGTAGTACGACTAGCCGTCACTACGAGCAGTACTTC
CDR3aa: CASSTTSRHYEQYF

d_gene: -
abundance: -
j_gene: TRBJ2-5
len: 14
v_gene: TRBV7-3
CDR3nt: TGTGCCAGCAGCCCGGGACTCGACCAAGAGACCCAGTACTTC
CDR3aa: CASSPGLDQETQYF

d_gene: TRBD1
abundance: -
j_gene: TRBJ2-7
len: 15
v_gene: TRBV6-6
CDR3nt: TGTGCCAGCAGACAAAACCGGGACAGACCCTACGAGCAGTACTTC
CDR3aa: CASRQNRDRPYEQYF

d_gene: TRBD1
abundance: -
j_gene: TRBJ1-5
len: 15
v_gene: TRBV7-9
CDR3nt: TGTGCCAGCAGCGCCGGGGCAGGGGGGAATCAGCCCCAGCATTTT
CDR3aa: CASSAGAGGNQPQHF

d_gene: TRBD1
abundance: -
j_gene: TRBJ2-1
len: 13
v_gene: TRBV18
CDR3nt: TGTGCCAGCTCGTCCAGGGGGAGAGATGAGCAGTTCTTC
CDR3aa: CASSSRGRDEQFF

d_gene: -
abundance: once
j_gene: TRBJ1-1
len: 14
v_gene: TRBV19
CDR3nt: TGTGCCAGTAGTCTAGGACAGACCTTAGCTGAAGCTTTCTTT
CDR3aa: CASSLGQTLAEAFF

d_gene: -
abundance: -
j_gene: TRBJ2-1
len: 16
v_gene: TRBV19
CDR3nt: TGTGCCAGCTTCCCTGGGGGCTCCGGCTCCTACAATGAGCAGTTCTTC
CDR3aa: CASFPGGSGSYNEQFF

d_gene: -
abundance: -
j_gene: TRBJ2-7
len: 11
v_gene: TRBV6-5
CDR3nt: TGTGCCAGCAGTCCGACCTACGAGCAGTACTTC
CDR3aa: CASSPTYEQYF

d_gene: TRBD1
abundance: -
j_gene: TRBJ2-7
len: 14
v_gene: TRBV27
CDR3nt: TGTGCCAGCAGTATGACAGGGCCATCCTACGAGCAGTACTTC
CDR3aa: CASSMTGPSYEQYF

d_gene: TRBD2
abundance: -
j_gene: TRBJ2-1
len: 15
v_gene: TRBV10-3
CDR3nt: TGTGCCATCAGTGAGAGCTTAGCGGGAGGGCATAATGAGTTCTTC
CDR3aa: CAISESLAGGHNEFF

d_gene: TRBD2
abundance: -
j_gene: TRBJ2-7
len: 15
v_gene: TRBV7-2
CDR3nt: TGTGCCAGCAGCTTAACAGCGGGAGGGCCCTACGAGCAGTACTTC
CDR3aa: CASSLTAGGPYEQYF

d_gene: TRBD1
abundance: -
j_gene: TRBJ1-4
len: 16
v_gene: TRBV25-1
CDR3nt: TGTGCCAGCAGTGCGTTTAGGGGGCGGTCTAATGAAAAACTGTTTTTT
CDR3aa: CASSAFRGRSNEKLFF

d_gene: -
abundance: -
j_gene: TRBJ2-5
len: 17
v_gene: TRBV19
CDR3nt: TGTGCCAGTAGTATAGGTCTAGCCGGTAGGCACCAAGAGACCCAGTACTTC
CDR3aa: CASSIGLAGRHQETQYF

d_gene: -
abundance: -
j_gene: TRBJ1-5
len: 15
v_gene: TRBV7-2
CDR3nt: TGTGCCAGCAGCTTAAAACAGGGTAACAATCAGCCCCAGCATTTT
CDR3aa: CASSLKQGNNQPQHF

d_gene: -
abundance: -
j_gene: TRBJ2-3
len: 11
v_gene: TRBV20-1
CDR3nt: TGCAGTGCTGGTACCACAGATACGCAGTATTTT
CDR3aa: CSAGTTDTQYF

d_gene: -
abundance: -
j_gene: TRBJ2-7
len: 13
v_gene: TRBV18
CDR3nt: TGTGCCAGCTCCCCCGGGAGCCTGAGGGAGCAGTACTTC
CDR3aa: CASSPGSLREQYF

d_gene: -
abundance: -
j_gene: TRBJ2-7
len: 15
v_gene: TRBV28
CDR3nt: TGTGCCAGCAGTTTAGGGGGCAGCCACACCTACGAGCAGTACTTC
CDR3aa: CASSLGGSHTYEQYF

d_gene: -
abundance: -
j_gene: TRBJ1-1
len: 15
v_gene: TRBV6-5
CDR3nt: TGTGCCAGCAGTTACGGGGCGGACCAGAACACTGAAGCTTTCTTT
CDR3aa: CASSYGADQNTEAFF

d_gene: -
abundance: -
j_gene: TRBJ2-5
len: 15
v_gene: TRBV9
CDR3nt: TGTGCCAGCAGCGTAGCTCTTCTCGGGGGAGAGACCCAGTACTTC
CDR3aa: CASSVALLGGETQYF

d_gene: -
abundance: -
j_gene: TRBJ1-2
len: 14
v_gene: TRBV19
CDR3nt: TGTGCCAGTAGGGTCTCCATGACCGGTTATGGCTACACCTTC
CDR3aa: CASRVSMTGYGYTF

d_gene: -
abundance: -
j_gene: TRBJ1-2
len: 13
v_gene: TRBV28
CDR3nt: TGTGCCAGCAGTCCAGGGCGGGATTATGGCTACACCTTC
CDR3aa: CASSPGRDYGYTF

d_gene: -
abundance: once
j_gene: TRBJ2-5
len: 15
v_gene: TRBV10-1
CDR3nt: TGCGCCAGCAGCCGAGGGGGGCAACGGGGCGAGACCCAGTACTTC
CDR3aa: CASSRGGQRGETQYF

d_gene: -
abundance: -
j_gene: TRBJ2-3
len: 13
v_gene: TRBV28
CDR3nt: TGTGCCAGCACAGACACTTACACAGATACGCAGTATTTT
CDR3aa: CASTDTYTDTQYF

d_gene: -
abundance: -
j_gene: TRBJ1-4
len: 20
v_gene: TRBV4-1
CDR3nt: TGCGCCAGCAGCCAAGACCCCCGGGACCCAGTCCCATCAACTAATGAAAAACTGTTTTTT
CDR3aa: CASSQDPRDPVPSTNEKLFF

d_gene: -
abundance: once
j_gene: TRBJ2-3
len: 14
v_gene: TRBV29-1
CDR3nt: TGCAGCGTCAAAGCGGGTATACACACAGATACGCAGTATTTT
CDR3aa: CSVKAGIHTDTQYF

d_gene: -
abundance: once
j_gene: TRBJ1-5
len: 14
v_gene: TRBV6-1
CDR3nt: TGTGCCAGCAGTGAAGCTTACGGGATTCAGCCCCAGCATTTT
CDR3aa: CASSEAYGIQPQHF

d_gene: -
abundance: -
j_gene: TRBJ2-3
len: 17
v_gene: TRBV21-1
CDR3nt: TGTGCCAGCAGCAAAGTACTCGGGGGGAAGAGCACAGATACGCAGTATTTT
CDR3aa: CASSKVLGGKSTDTQYF

d_gene: -
abundance: -
j_gene: TRBJ1-1
len: 14
v_gene: TRBV28
CDR3nt: TGTGCCAGCAGTCTCCCGGACCTAAACACTGAAGCTTTCTTT
CDR3aa: CASSLPDLNTEAFF

d_gene: -
abundance: -
j_gene: TRBJ1-5
len: 12
v_gene: TRBV6-5
CDR3nt: TGTGCCAGTGGGAGGGGGAATCAGCCCCAGCATTTT
CDR3aa: CASGRGNQPQHF

d_gene: -
abundance: -
j_gene: TRBJ2-1
len: 12
v_gene: TRBV27
CDR3nt: TGTGCCAGCAGTTTAACAGGGCTTGGGCAGTTCTTC
CDR3aa: CASSLTGLGQFF

d_gene: -
abundance: -
j_gene: TRBJ2-7
len: 16
v_gene: TRBV23-1
CDR3nt: TGCGCCAGCAGTCAATCGGAACAGCGAAACACCTACGAGCAGTACTTC
CDR3aa: CASSQSEQRNTYEQYF

d_gene: TRBD1
abundance: -
j_gene: TRBJ2-7
len: 14
v_gene: TRBV11-3
CDR3nt: TGTGCCAGCAGCCCCGGGACAGGGACCTACGAGCAGTACTTC
CDR3aa: CASSPGTGTYEQYF

d_gene: TRBD2
abundance: -
j_gene: TRBJ2-7
len: 15
v_gene: TRBV5-1
CDR3nt: TGCGCCAGCAGCTTGGTGGCGGGAGATTCCTACGAGCAGTACTTC
CDR3aa: CASSLVAGDSYEQYF

d_gene: -
abundance: -
j_gene: TRBJ2-7
len: 15
v_gene: TRBV5-1
CDR3nt: TGCGCCAGCAGCTCGACGGCTGTCGGCTCCTACGAGCAGTACTTC
CDR3aa: CASSSTAVGSYEQYF

d_gene: -
abundance: -
j_gene: TRBJ1-3
len: 15
v_gene: TRBV6-5
CDR3nt: TGTGCCAGCAGATACGACAGATTCTCTGGAAACACCATATATTTT
CDR3aa: CASRYDRFSGNTIYF

d_gene: -
abundance: -
j_gene: TRBJ2-2
len: 17
v_gene: TRBV19
CDR3nt: TGTGCCAGTAGTATAGTTCGACAGGGAGGAAACACCGGGGAGCTGTTTTTT
CDR3aa: CASSIVRQGGNTGELFF

d_gene: -
abundance: -
j_gene: TRBJ1-1
len: 14
v_gene: TRBV6-6
CDR3nt: TGTGCCAGCACCCGGACCAGGGGCCCCACTGAAGCTTTCTTT
CDR3aa: CASTRTRGPTEAFF

d_gene: TRBD2
abundance: -
j_gene: TRBJ2-7
len: 16
v_gene: TRBV28
CDR3nt: TGTGCCAGCAGTTCGATCCCCGGCGGGAGAAGCTACGAGCAGTACTTC
CDR3aa: CASSSIPGGRSYEQYF

d_gene: -
abundance: few
j_gene: TRBJ1-5
len: 14
v_gene: TRBV23-1
CDR3nt: TGCGCCAGTCCGACGGGCCATAGCAATCAGCCCCAGCATTTT
CDR3aa: CASPTGHSNQPQHF

d_gene: TRBD1
abundance: -
j_gene: TRBJ2-7
len: 15
v_gene: TRBV28
CDR3nt: TGTGCCAGCAGTTTAGGGGGGACAGGGAGCTACGAGCAGTACTTC
CDR3aa: CASSLGGTGSYEQYF

d_gene: -
abundance: -
j_gene: TRBJ1-1
len: 12
v_gene: TRBV30
CDR3nt: TGTGCCTGGAGCCAGGCAGGGACTGAAGCTTTCTTT
CDR3aa: CAWSQAGTEAFF

d_gene: -
abundance: -
j_gene: TRBJ1-1
len: 13
v_gene: TRBV6-5
CDR3nt: TGTGCCAGCAGTTACTACGGGGGCACTGAAGCTTTCTTT
CDR3aa: CASSYYGGTEAFF

d_gene: -
abundance: -
j_gene: TRBJ1-5
len: 14
v_gene: TRBV7-9
CDR3nt: TGTGCCAGCAGCTTAGTGGACGTCGATCAGCCCCAGCATTTT
CDR3aa: CASSLVDVDQPQHF

d_gene: -
abundance: -
j_gene: TRBJ1-2
len: 12
v_gene: TRBV11-2
CDR3nt: TGTGCCAGCAGCCCGAATCGATTGGGCTACACCTTC
CDR3aa: CASSPNRLGYTF

d_gene: TRBD2
abundance: -
j_gene: TRBJ2-7
len: 17
v_gene: TRBV10-3
CDR3nt: TGTGCCATCAGTGGACTAGCGGGAGGCTCTATATCCTACGAGCAGTACTTC
CDR3aa: CAISGLAGGSISYEQYF

d_gene: -
abundance: -
j_gene: TRBJ2-7
len: 15
v_gene: TRBV2
CDR3nt: TGTGCCAGCAGTGAAGGTGGCGGGCCCACCTACGAGCAGTACTTC
CDR3aa: CASSEGGGPTYEQYF